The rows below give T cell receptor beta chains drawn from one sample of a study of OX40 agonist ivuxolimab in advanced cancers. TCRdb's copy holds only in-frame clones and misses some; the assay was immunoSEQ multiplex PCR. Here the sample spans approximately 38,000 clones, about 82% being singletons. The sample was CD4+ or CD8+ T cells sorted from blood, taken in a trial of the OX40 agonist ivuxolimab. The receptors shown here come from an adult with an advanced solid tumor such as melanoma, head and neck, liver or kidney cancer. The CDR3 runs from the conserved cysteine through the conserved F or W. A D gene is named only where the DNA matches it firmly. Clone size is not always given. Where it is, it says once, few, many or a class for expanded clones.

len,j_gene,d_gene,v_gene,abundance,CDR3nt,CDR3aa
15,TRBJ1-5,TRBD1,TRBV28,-,TGTGCCAGCAGCTCGGGACAGGGTAGCAATCAGCCCCAGCATTTT,CASSSGQGSNQPQHF
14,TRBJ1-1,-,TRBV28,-,TGTGCCAGCAGTTCCCCCGAGGGTAACACTGAAGCTTTCTTT,CASSSPEGNTEAFF
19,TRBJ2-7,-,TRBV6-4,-,TGTGCCATTCCGGCCTTAGGGGGGGGCAATAGCTCTCGCACCTACGAGCAGTACTTC,CAIPALGGGNSSRTYEQYF
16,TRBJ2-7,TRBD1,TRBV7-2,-,TGTGCCAGCAGCTTAGTTCCGGGACAGGGGTTCTACGAGCAGTACTTC,CASSLVPGQGFYEQYF
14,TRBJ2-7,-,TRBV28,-,TGTGCCAGCAGCTTCCAGCGGAGCGGCTACGAGCAGTACTTC,CASSFQRSGYEQYF
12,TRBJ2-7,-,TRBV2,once,TGTGCCAGCAGCTTGGTGTCCTACGAGCAGTACTTC,CASSLVSYEQYF
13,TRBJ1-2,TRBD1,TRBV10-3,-,TGTGCCATCAACCCTACAGGGGGGTATGGCTACACCTTC,CAINPTGGYGYTF
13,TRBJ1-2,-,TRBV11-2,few,TGTGCCAGCAGCTCCCTTAGGAACTATGGCTACACCTTC,CASSSLRNYGYTF
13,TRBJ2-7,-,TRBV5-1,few,TGCGCCAGCAGCTTGAGCGGCAGGTCCCGGGAGTACTTC,CASSLSGRSREYF
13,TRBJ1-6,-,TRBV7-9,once,TGTGCCAGCAGCCCTCCTGGGAATTCACCCCTCCACTTT,CASSPPGNSPLHF
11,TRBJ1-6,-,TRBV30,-,TGTGCCTGGAGTGACGGGTCGCCCCTCCACTTT,CAWSDGSPLHF